This record covers a single T cell receptor (beta chain). These data belong to a study of cytomegalovirus exposure and HLA in healthy donors. Use of 60 Vbeta and 13 Jbeta primers characterized the PCR. Generated by immunoSEQ multiplex PCR, the TCRdb table keeps only in-frame clones and is missing some. This table lists 75,000 to 100,000 clones. The origin of this receptor is a woman aged 55-69 years in good health and CMV-seronegative. The sequencing sample was made of PBMCs.

DNA for the CDR3: TGTGCCAGCAGGAGCCAGGGGGCGCGGCCCGGGGAGCTGTTTTTT. This codes for CASRSQGARPGELFF. The J gene is TRBJ2-2, the V gene TRBV28; 8 bases line up with TRBD1. CDR3 length equals 15 residues. The germline gives CDR1 MDHEN, CDR2 SYDVKM. J gave up 6 bases and V 6 bases, and 9 bases lay outside the gene matches.